This T cell receptor (beta chain) was captured in a study of human T cells and chemical hapten exposure. MiXCR, applied by TCRdb to the RACE reads, yields one record per CDR3 protein. The sample lists about 380,000 distinct CDR3 sequences; about 5.1% were seen once. The trim removed 2 bases at V and 4 bases at J, leaving 17 bases unmatched. Germline CDR1 SGHTA, CDR2 FQGNSA. The CDR3 has 19 residues. The sample's time point: pre-sensitization, week 0. Sample treatment: therapeutic diphenylcyclopropenone sensitization with weekly scalp DPC. The study extracted total RNA from unfractionated whole blood. This clonotype was observed many times.

The source material was whole blood, sampled in connection with sensitization to the hapten diphenylcyclopropenone (DPC). The clonotype was recovered from a woman aged 45-60 years with alopecia areata. Some clones in this sample may be carry-over from other donors' samples. The chain carries TRBV7-2 and TRBJ2-3, with 8 bases lining up with TRBD2. The CDR3 spells CASSLRTLTGGRSPDTQYF. The DNA for the CDR3 is TGTGCCAGCAGCTTACGTACCCTAACGGGGGGGAGAAGCCCAGATACGCAGTATTTT.